This record covers a single TCR beta chain. The data are from a study of blood T cell repertoires in COVID-19. On the study more broadly: Specimens from acute and convalescent COVID-19 originated in the United States, Italy and Spain. PBMCs, B-cell-depleted T cells, or T cells provided the cDNA or gDNA that made up the material.

The germline gives CDR1 SGHNT, CDR2 YYREEE (reference sequence). The CDR3 has 15 residues. V gave up 2 bases and J gave up 2 bases, with 12 bases separating them. Per the original methods: How many nucleated cells were present was estimated from reference gene primer amplification. Sequencing was performed with immunoSEQ multiplex PCR; in TCRdb, only in-frame clones are kept and a portion is missing. Clone size and the V and J calls come from that table; the DNA yielded D and trimming. The repertoire holds 90,000 to 120,000 clones, with 70% to 90% as singletons. This clonotype originated in a human donor in a cohort sampled during active COVID-19. The chain joins TRBV5-4 to TRBJ2-3, with TRBD2 as a possible D gene (6 bases). The sequencing input was peripheral blood. The CDR3 here is CASSFGGMNTDTQYF. The CDR3 DNA reads TGTGCCAGCAGCTTTGGCGGGATGAACACAGATACGCAGTATTTT.